The clone carrying this T cell receptor beta chain occurred once. Antigen unknown. J lost 8 bases, V lost 6 bases, and 7 bases had no gene match. Per the germline V gene, CDR1 is DFQATT and CDR2 is SNEGSKA (reference sequence). CDR3 length: 12 amino acids. This record belongs to a study of metastatic and nonmetastatic thyroid tumors. Study in general: Samples came from malignant and benign thyroid patients, and repertoires were compared across blood and tumor or nodule tissue. General study findings and limits: Versus benign nodules, malignant thyroid tumors reportedly had significantly higher TCR beta diversity, in blood and tumor.

All patients reached thyroid surgery having received no treatment beforehand. TCRdb re-called clones from the PCR reads using MiXCR. This sample has tens of thousands of clones; 20% to 25% occur once, and the top ten carry about two fifths. Material: blood. The receptor was isolated from a female donor with papillary thyroid cancer or a benign thyroid nodule (not recorded which). Some clones in this sample may be carry-over from other donors' samples. The chain joins TRBV20-1 to TRBJ2-5; 9 bases fit TRBD2. CDR3 sequence reads: CSAPIAGDTQYF. The CDR3 nucleotides are TGCAGTGCGCCTATAGCGGGAGATACCCAGTACTTC.